The text below deals with one T cell receptor beta chain. The antigen is unknown. The CDR3 is 15 residues long. Per germline, CDR1 ENHRY and CDR2 SYGVKD. The V gene end was trimmed by 6 bases and the J gene end by 1 base; junction bases not matched to a gene: 5. Produced via immunoSEQ multiplex PCR; TCRdb's table is partial and in-frame only. The sample contains tens of thousands of clones, roughly four fifths of which appear only once. The sample is drawn from a study of T cells in localized non-small cell lung cancer. The study's findings and limits: It remains possible that heterogeneity exists, since only one tumor region was sequenced. Across samples, adjacent lung featured a median 57 of the top 100 tumor clones. With higher T cell density in blood came longer overall survival. Uninvolved adjacent lung had more T cell clonality than any other tissue, topping tumor.

The clonotype originates from a man aged 40 to 70 with stage I lung adenocarcinoma. V gene TRBV10-3 combines with J gene TRBJ2-1, with TRBD1 identical over 8 bases. This specimen consisted of peripheral blood, obtained before any cancer treatment. DNA of the CDR3: TGTGCCATCAGGCGTCAGGGGGCATCCTACAATGAGCAGTTCTTC. This gives the protein CAIRRQGASYNEQFF.